This TCR beta chain came from a study of cytomegalovirus exposure and HLA in healthy donors. In germline, CDR1 is MNHNS, CDR2 SASEGT. This CDR3 spans 15 amino acids. V trimming: 5 bases; J trimming: 2 bases; junction bases outside the gene matches: 3. General study findings and limits: For most TCR beta V segments, an earlier analysis put the productive rate at about 90% or about 30% of the time. Later analysis identified a missense DCLRE1C variant that was linked to TCR beta V- and J-gene trimming.

PCR primers comprised 60 Vbeta and 13 Jbeta primers. Generated by immunoSEQ multiplex PCR, the TCRdb table keeps only in-frame clones and is missing some. The sample holds some 250,000 clones; over 70% are singletons and the top ten take under 8%. Points on this clone: Its antigen is not known.

Sequencing input: PBMCs. This sequence joins TRBV6-1 and TRBJ2-1; 10 bases fit TRBD1. The source is an older woman in good health and CMV-seropositive. Here the CDR3 DNA reads TGTGCCAGCAGTACGGGACAGGGGCCCTACAATGAGCAGTTCTTC. Amino acids: CASSTGQGPYNEQFF.